The table lists the clone carrying this T cell receptor (beta chain) with a few counts. The data were obtained in a study of T-cell memory formation after mild COVID-19. Overall study context: Largely donor-specific TCR clusters were found.

Each CDR3 protein gets one entry after TCRdb re-called the 5' RACE reads with MiXCR. The sample carries roughly 580,000 distinct CDR3 sequences, approximately 18% recorded once. V lost 4 bases to trimming and J lost 5 bases; unmatched junction nucleotides: 5. Germline loops: CDR1 MNHEY, CDR2 SVGAGI. There are 14 residues in the CDR3. Sequenced sample: PBMCs or a T cell subset sorted from them (not recorded which). This receptor was taken from an adult woman who had mild COVID-19 (a few samples of this study predate the infection). Cell type and time point are not known. This sequence joins TRBV6-5 and TRBJ2-1; the match to TRBD2 covers 7 bases. The CDR3 here is CASSLLASHNEQFF. DNA for the CDR3: TGTGCCAGCAGTTTACTAGCGTCCCACAATGAGCAGTTCTTC.